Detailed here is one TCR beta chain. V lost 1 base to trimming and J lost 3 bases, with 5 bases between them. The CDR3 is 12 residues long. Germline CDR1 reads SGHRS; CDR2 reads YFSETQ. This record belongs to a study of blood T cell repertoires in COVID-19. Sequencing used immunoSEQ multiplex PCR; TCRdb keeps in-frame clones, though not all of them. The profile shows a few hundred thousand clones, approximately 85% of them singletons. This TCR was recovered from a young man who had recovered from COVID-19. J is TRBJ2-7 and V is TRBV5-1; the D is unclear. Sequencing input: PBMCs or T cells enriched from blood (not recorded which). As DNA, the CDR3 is TGCGCCAGCAGCTTGACATACTACGAGCAGTACTTC. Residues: CASSLTYYEQYF.